Presented here are 32 T cell receptor beta chains from one specimen sequenced in a study of T-cell memory formation after mild COVID-19. In TCRdb, the 5' RACE reads were re-called with MiXCR into one record per CDR3 protein. The data show almost 550,000 distinct CDR3 sequences, roughly 20% seen once. Material: PBMCs or a T cell subset sorted from them (not recorded which). The receptors here all came from an adult woman who had mild COVID-19 (a few samples of this study predate the infection). Cell type and time point are not known.

The chain joins TRBV4-3 to TRBJ2-1, with 10 bases matching TRBD2. The CDR3 runs 15 residues. V lost 0 bases to trimming and J lost 6 bases; unmatched junction nucleotides: 2. Germline-derived CDR1 and CDR2 are LGHNA and YSLEER. CDR3 nucleotide sequence: TGCGCCAGCAGCCAAGAGGGACTAGCGAGCAATGAGCAGTTCTTC. Residues: CASSQEGLASNEQFF.

Only a few counts were recorded for this clonotype. J is TRBJ2-5 and V is TRBV4-2, with 11 bases that match TRBD2. Germline lookup yields CDR1 LGHNA and CDR2 YNFKEQ. This CDR3 has 15 amino acids. Trimming removed 3 bases from V and 4 bases from J; junction bases left unmatched: 4. This chain's CDR3 is CASSQVTSGGETQYF. The CDR3 region has the DNA TGTGCCAGCAGCCAGGTTACTAGCGGGGGAGAGACCCAGTACTTC.

The V gene is TRBV20-1, the J gene TRBJ2-7, with D tentatively TRBD2 (6 bases). Deletions cut 5 bases from V and 5 bases from J, with 19 bases between. The CDR3 sequence is 14 residues long. The V gene's germline CDR1 is DFQATT and CDR2 SNEGSKA (reference sequence). The DNA of the CDR3 is TGCAGTGCTCCTTGGACGGGGGACGTCCACGAGCAGTACTTC. Its translation is CSAPWTGDVHEQYF.

Judged by abundance, this clonotype is medium-sized. The V call is TRBV20-1, the J call TRBJ2-1, with D perhaps being TRBD1 or TRBD2 (6 bases each). Trimming removed 8 bases at V and 0 bases at J, with 23 bases between. Germline CDR1 and CDR2: DFQATT and SNEGSKA (reference sequence). The CDR3 runs to 17 residues. Here the CDR3 DNA reads TGCAGTCCAAGGGACTCGGGGGCCGTTGCCTCCTACAATGAGCAGTTCTTC. It is translated as CSPRDSGAVASYNEQFF.

CDR3 sequence reads: CASGTGGQPQHF. CDR3 nucleotides: TGTGCCAGTGGGACAGGGGGTCAGCCCCAGCATTTT. V is TRBV2 and J is TRBJ1-5; 11 nucleotides agree with TRBD1. The CDR3 loop spans 12 amino acids. Germline trimming cut 9 bases from V and 6 bases from J; bases unmatched to any gene: 1. Germline V CDR1 and CDR2: SNHLY, FYNNEI.

This clonotype was detected a few times. The chain has TRBV6-5 and TRBJ2-2, with D possibly being TRBD1 or TRBD2 (6 bases each). The CDR3 is made up of 16 amino acids. Germline CDR1 reads MNHEY; CDR2 reads SVGAGI. V was shortened by 2 bases and J by 6 bases, with 16 bases between the two germline ends. The CDR3 DNA is TGTGCCAGCAGTTACGGGGGGCCACGAGCGGCCGGGGAGCTGTTTTTT. This encodes CASSYGGPRAAGELFF.

This clonotype was detected only a few times. The CDR3 loop is CSRQGTGNYGYTF. The DNA of the CDR3 is TGCAGCCGACAGGGGACAGGAAACTATGGCTACACCTTC. The rearrangement uses TRBV20-1 and TRBJ1-2, with TRBD1 matching over 8 bases. The CDR3 has 13 amino acids. CDR1 and CDR2 (germline): DFQATT, SNEGSKA (reference sequence).

CDR3 sequence reads: CASSASGGGGNEKLFF. The DNA for the CDR3 is TGTGCCAGCAGCGCCAGCGGGGGGGGCGGTAATGAAAAACTGTTTTTT. This chain joins TRBV9 and TRBJ1-4; possibly TRBD1 for D (6 bases). V lost 3 bases and J 4 bases, leaving 16 bases between the germline ends. Germline-derived CDR1 and CDR2 are SGDLS and YYNGEE. There are 16 residues in the CDR3. Full variable domain (remainder filled in from reference TRBV9 and TRBJ1-4): DSGVTQTPKHLITATGQRVTLRCSPRSGDLSVYWYQQSLDQGLQFLIQYYNGEERAKGNILERFSAQQFPDLHSELNLSSLELGDSALYFCASSASGGGGNEKLFFGSGTQLSVL.

This clonotype occurred a few times. The chain recombines TRBV12-3 or TRBV12-4 with TRBJ2-5, with D perhaps TRBD1 (5 bases). The CDR3 sequence is 14 residues long. V was cut by 3 bases and J by 1 base, with 9 bases left in between. In DNA, the CDR3 is TGTGCCAGCAGTTTCCCAGGGCCCCAAGAGACCCAGTACTTC. Encoded protein: CASSFPGPQETQYF.

V and J are TRBV20-1 and TRBJ2-2, with 13 bases fitting TRBD2. The CDR3 spans 16 residues. The germline gives CDR1 DFQATT, CDR2 SNEGSKA (reference sequence). V was clipped by 1 base and J by 7 bases; unmatched bases: 6. The CDR3 is CSARGGLAGENGELFF. CDR3 in DNA: TGCAGTGCTAGAGGCGGACTAGCGGGAGAAAACGGGGAGCTGTTTTTT.

The chain combines TRBV19 with TRBJ2-3, with a tentative D call TRBD2 (7 bases). V was trimmed by 8 bases and J by 0 bases, leaving 18 bases between them. There are 16 residues in the CDR3. The germline gives CDR1 LNHDA, CDR2 SQIVND (reference sequence). The CDR3 loop is CASHFAGGRSTDTQYF. DNA for the CDR3: TGTGCCAGTCACTTCGCCGGGGGGCGGAGCACAGATACGCAGTATTTT.

This clonotype was recorded a few times. The chain carries TRBV5-1 and TRBJ1-4, with 7 positions matching TRBD1. The V segment lost 2 bases and the J segment 5 bases; nucleotides outside the gene matches: 6. The CDR3 consists of 15 residues. Germline assignment: CDR1 SGHRS and CDR2 YFSETQ. Written as DNA, the CDR3 is TGCGCCAGCAGCTTTTCGGACAGGTGGAATGAAAAACTGTTTTTT. Encoded protein: CASSFSDRWNEKLFF.

In its sample, this clonotype was seen a few times. The chain combines TRBV29-1 with TRBJ1-1; 10 nucleotides line up with TRBD1. This CDR3 region has 14 residues. J lost 1 base, V lost 6 bases, and 5 bases had no gene match. Per germline, CDR1 SQVTM and CDR2 ANQGSEA. The CDR3 loop reads CSVTGQGRNTEAFF. The CDR3 region has the DNA TGCAGCGTGACGGGACAGGGGCGGAACACTGAAGCTTTCTTT.

There are a few counts of this clonotype. This chain joins TRBV6-6 and TRBJ1-5; D is unclear. V lost 0 bases to trimming and J lost 5 bases, with 14 bases between them. There are 16 residues in the CDR3. Germline CDR1 and CDR2: MNHNY and SVGAGI (reference sequence). CDR3 DNA sequence: TGTGCCAGCAGTTACTCTTACCGAAAGGTACATCAGCCCCAGCATTTT. Encoded protein: CASSYSYRKVHQPQHF.

The chain combines TRBV29-1 with TRBJ1-2; TRBD1 matches at 9 bases. V lost 7 bases and J lost 7; bases outside the gene matches: 4. This CDR3 contains 11 residues. CDR1 SQVTM and CDR2 ANQGSEA come from the germline V gene. The CDR3 here is CSGGQGGGYTF. In DNA, the CDR3 is TGCAGCGGGGGACAGGGTGGTGGCTACACCTTC.

This sequence joins TRBV12-3 or TRBV12-4 and TRBJ2-7, with unresolved D. V lost 1 base and J lost 0, with 4 bases in between. CDR3 length: 13 residues. The CDR3 region has the DNA TGTGCCAGCAGTTTAGAATCCTCCTACGAGCAGTACTTC. This gives the protein CASSLESSYEQYF.

This chain uses TRBV6-2 or TRBV6-3 with TRBJ2-1; the match to TRBD2 covers 12 bases. The trim removed 6 bases at V and 9 bases at J, leaving 9 bases unmatched. The germline CDR1 and CDR2 sequences are MNHEY and SVGEGT. The CDR3 sequence is 15 residues long. The CDR3 nucleotides are TGTGCCAGCAGCCAGACTAGCGGGGGCACGATTGAGCAGTTCTTC. Amino acid sequence: CASSQTSGGTIEQFF.

This clonotype has only a few counts. This chain connects TRBV6-5 to TRBJ2-7, with D perhaps TRBD1 or TRBD2 (5 bases each). V lost 0 bases to trimming and J lost 3 bases, with 9 bases between them. This CDR3 contains 14 residues. Germline CDR1 is MNHEY and CDR2 is SVGAGI. Here the CDR3 reads CASSYSLGVYEQYF. The CDR3, as DNA: TGTGCCAGCAGTTACTCGTTGGGGGTCTACGAGCAGTACTTC.

The chain joins TRBV6-2 or TRBV6-3 to TRBJ2-7, with D possibly being TRBD2 (6 bases). Between the trimmed V and J ends, which lost 8 bases and 0 bases, there was a span of 14 bases. The CDR3 totals 14 residues. Germline-derived CDR1 and CDR2 are MNHEY and SVGEGT. The CDR3 reads CASRNGGSSYEQYF. The CDR3 bases are TGTGCCAGCCGGAACGGGGGAAGCTCCTACGAGCAGTACTTC.

This clonotype was found a few times. The rearrangement joins TRBV11-2 to TRBJ2-5; D not certain. This CDR3 region has 13 residues. V lost 0 bases and J lost 6, with 8 bases in between. Per the germline V gene, CDR1 is SGHAT and CDR2 is FQNNGV. CDR3 in DNA: TGTGCCAGCAGCTTAGATCTGAGGCAGACCCAGTACTTC. Translating gives CASSLDLRQTQYF. Together with reference TRBV11-2 and TRBJ2-5, the CDR3 gives the full variable domain: EAGVAQSPRYKIIEKRQSVAFWCNPISGHATLYWYQQILGQGPKLLIQFQNNGVVDDSQLPKDRFSAERLKGVDSTLKIQPAKLEDSAVYLCASSLDLRQTQYFGPGTRLLVL.

This clonotype has only a few counts. V is TRBV19 and J is TRBJ2-1; 9 bases fit TRBD2. The CDR3 is made up of 14 amino acids. With V trimmed by 7 bases and J by 7 bases, 8 bases remained unmatched. Germline V gives CDR1 LNHDA, CDR2 SQIVND (reference sequence). CDR3 nucleotides: TGTGCCAGTACCATAAGCGGGAGGCGGAATGAGCAGTTCTTC. Amino acids: CASTISGRRNEQFF.

V gene TRBV18 combines with J gene TRBJ2-5; 8 positions match TRBD1. After removal of 2 bases from V and 4 bases from J, the junction contained 6 bases not matched to a gene. Germline CDR1 and CDR2: KGHSH and LQKENI. This CDR3 has 15 residues. The CDR3 coding sequence is TGTGCCAGCTCACCAAGGACAGGGCCCGTAGAGACCCAGTACTTC. Its translation is CASSPRTGPVETQYF.

This clonotype was seen a few times. This chain joins TRBV29-1 and TRBJ2-1; 10 nucleotides line up with TRBD1. J was trimmed by 6 bases and V by 7 bases; bases with no gene match: 6. Germline-derived CDR1 and CDR2 are SQVTM and ANQGSEA. The CDR3 contains 13 residues. The CDR3 nucleotides read TGCAGCGCCTGGGACAGGGGAGGCAATGAGCAGTTCTTC. The encoded protein is CSAWDRGGNEQFF.

The V gene is TRBV7-9, the J gene TRBJ2-1; D uncertain. Germline V lookup: CDR1 SEHNR, CDR2 FQNEAQ (reference sequence). The length of the CDR3 is 14 residues. V lost 4 bases, J lost 5 bases, and 12 bases lay in between. The CDR3 loop reads CASSSDGNNNEQFF. CDR3 DNA sequence: TGTGCCAGCAGCTCGGACGGAAATAACAATGAGCAGTTCTTC. Using reference TRBV7-9 and TRBJ2-1 for the parts outside the CDR3, the full variable domain is DTGVSQNPRHKITKRGQNVTFRCDPISEHNRLYWYRQTLGQGPEFLTYFQNEAQLEKSRLLSDRFSAERPKGSFSTLEIQRTEQGDSAMYLCASSSDGNNNEQFFGPGTRLTVL.

This clonotype has a handful of counts. The V call is TRBV27, the J call TRBJ2-1; D tentatively reads TRBD1 or TRBD2 (6 bases each). CDR3 length: 14 residues. Trimming took 3 bases from V and 7 from J, leaving 13 bases between them. Germline-derived CDR1 and CDR2 are MNHEY and SMNVEV (reference sequence). The CDR3 DNA reads as TGTGCCAGCAGTTTGGGGGGCCTGGGGAATGAGCAGTTCTTC. This codes for CASSLGGLGNEQFF.

The chain joins TRBV7-9 to TRBJ1-3, with no clear D. V lost 2 bases, J lost 4 bases, and 15 bases lay in between. CDR1 is SEHNR and CDR2 is FQNEAQ in the germline V gene (reference sequence). The CDR3 is 16 residues long. The CDR3 here is CASSLWSRSLGNTIYF. CDR3 nucleotides: TGTGCCAGCAGCTTATGGTCGCGGTCTTTGGGAAACACCATATATTTT. Supplemented by reference TRBV7-9 and TRBJ1-3, the full variable domain reads DTGVSQNPRHKITKRGQNVTFRCDPISEHNRLYWYRQTLGQGPEFLTYFQNEAQLEKSRLLSDRFSAERPKGSFSTLEIQRTEQGDSAMYLCASSLWSRSLGNTIYFGEGSWLTVV.

This clonotype was found a few times. This chain connects TRBV5-1 to TRBJ1-1; D may be TRBD1 (6 bases). V dropped 4 bases and J dropped 0 bases, with 10 bases sitting between them. The CDR3 has 14 amino acids. Germline V gene lookup returns CDR1 SGHRS and CDR2 YFSETQ. The CDR3 DNA reads TGCGCCAGCAGCAAGACAGGCCTGAACACTGAAGCTTTCTTT. The encoded protein is CASSKTGLNTEAFF.

CDR3 protein: CASSPAGTGGLYEQYF. The CDR3 DNA is TGCGCCAGCAGTCCCGCCGGGACAGGGGGCTTGTACGAGCAGTACTTC. This chain connects TRBV4-3 to TRBJ2-7, with 12 bases aligning to TRBD1. Germline CDR1 and CDR2: LGHNA and YSLEER. Unmatched junction bases numbered 10, after V lost 6 bases and J lost 4 bases. The CDR3 runs 16 residues.

This clonotype occurred many times. This chain uses TRBV7-2 with TRBJ1-3; TRBD1 might be the D (5 bases). This CDR3 contains 14 residues. Germline CDR1 reads SGHTA; CDR2 reads FQGNSA. The V end lost 5 bases, the J end lost 0 bases, and 8 bases lay between the germline ends. The CDR3, as DNA: TGTGCCAGCAGCAGAGACAGCTCTGGAAACACCATATATTTT. Its protein is CASSRDSSGNTIYF.

The chain joins TRBV10-3 to TRBJ2-7, with 7 bases aligning to TRBD1. J was trimmed by 0 bases and V by 4 bases; bases with no gene match: 6. In germline, CDR1 is ENHRY, CDR2 SYGVKD. The CDR3 consists of 15 residues. DNA of the CDR3: TGTGCCATCAGTGTGGGGGCAGGGGGCTCCTACGAGCAGTACTTC. Translating gives CAISVGAGGSYEQYF.

V is TRBV20-1 and J is TRBJ2-7; D remains ambiguous. V was cut by 0 bases and J by 4 bases, with 16 bases left in between. The CDR3 has 15 residues. The germline V gene has CDR1 DFQATT and CDR2 SNEGSKA (reference sequence). CDR3 DNA: TGCAGTGCTAGAGATCAGAAGAGGCTCGGGTACGAGCAGTACTTC. Its protein is CSARDQKRLGYEQYF.

CDR3 nucleotide sequence: TGCAGCGTGGCCGACAGGGGTAACTATGGCTACACCTTC. Translation: CSVADRGNYGYTF. V usage is TRBV29-1 and J usage is TRBJ1-2, with 8 bases identical to TRBD1. CDR1 SQVTM and CDR2 ANQGSEA come from the germline V gene. This CDR3 contains 13 residues. V lost 6 bases to trimming and J lost 1 base; unmatched junction nucleotides: 4. The whole variable domain, remainder taken from reference TRBV29-1 and TRBJ1-2, is SAVISQKPSRDICQRGTSLTIQCQVDSQVTMMFWYRQQPGQSLTLIATANQGSEATYESGFVIDKFPISRPNLTFSTLTVSNMSPEDSSIYLCSVADRGNYGYTFGSGTRLTVV.